The T cell receptor beta chain under discussion was sequenced for a study of blood T cell repertoires in COVID-19. Assay used: immunoSEQ multiplex PCR; TCRdb lists only in-frame clones, some missing. Of fewer than 150,000 clones in the sample, roughly four fifths were seen once. J lost 4 bases, V lost 2 bases, and 4 bases had no gene match. This CDR3 has 15 amino acids. CDR1 is SGHRS, CDR2 YFSETQ, per germline. The V and J genes are TRBV5-1 and TRBJ1-5, with 9 positions matching TRBD1. The clonotype was recovered from a woman in her forties or fifties with acute or convalescent COVID-19. What was sequenced was peripheral blood. For the CDR3, the DNA is TGCGCCAGCAGCTTAACAGGGGGCGGAAATCAGCCCCAGCATTTT. This sequence encodes CASSLTGGGNQPQHF. Supplemented by reference TRBV5-1 and TRBJ1-5, the full variable domain reads KAGVTQTPRYLIKTRGQQVTLSCSPISGHRSVSWYQQTPGQGLQFLFEYFSETQRNKGNFPGRFSGRQFSNSRSEMNVSTLELGDSALYLCASSLTGGGNQPQHFGDGTRLSIL.